A single sample is the source of the 10 T cell receptor beta chains below, sequenced in a study of persistence of HIV-infected CD4 T cells. The libraries were made with immunoSEQ version 4 in survey mode. The protocol was immunoSEQ multiplex PCR, while the TCRdb copy is restricted to in-frame clones and leaves out a portion. The sample shows around 24,000 clones, 74% of them seen only once. Overlapping HIV-1 Gag 15-mer peptides at about 1 ug per peptide per mL were used. CD4+ T cells upregulating both CD40 ligand and CD69 were sorted as responding cells. No antigen is known for these receptors. The sequencing used CD4+ T cells sorted from PBMCs after approximately 19-hour stimulation, collected from a patient who received antiretroviral therapy. Receptors originate from an adult man with HIV who was CMV-seropositive.

The rearrangement joins TRBV25-1 to TRBJ1-4; D is undetermined. Looked up from germline, CDR1 is MGHDK and CDR2 is SYGVNS. The CDR3 is 16 amino acids. Trimming pared 3 bases from V and 4 bases from J, leaving 15 bases between. As DNA, the CDR3 is TGTGCCAGCAGTGAGGCTTCAGTCTTCTTTAATGAAAAACTGTTTTTT. It translates to CASSEASVFFNEKLFF. Full variable domain (rest looked up from reference TRBV25-1 and TRBJ1-4): EADIYQTPRYLVIGTGKKITLECSQTMGHDKMYWYQQDPGMELHLIHYSYGVNSTEKGDLSSESTVSRIRTEHFPLTLESARPSHTSQYLCASSEASVFFNEKLFFGSGTQLSVL.

The CDR3 sequence: CSVSQGNTEAFF. As DNA, the CDR3 is TGCAGCGTTTCACAGGGGAACACTGAAGCTTTCTTT. The chain couples TRBV29-1 to TRBJ1-1; tentatively, D is TRBD1 (6 bases). The germline V and J ends were trimmed by 5 bases and 1 base, with 8 bases remaining between them. The CDR3 length is 12 residues. From germline, CDR1 is SQVTM and CDR2 ANQGSEA.

This clone was detected a few times. V is TRBV4-1 and J is TRBJ1-5, with 8 bases identical to TRBD1. The CDR3 is 15 residues long. Germline values: CDR1 MGHRA, CDR2 YSYEKL. J was trimmed by 5 bases and V by 3 bases; bases with no gene match: 6. The CDR3: CASSQEVTGDQPQHF. The DNA of the CDR3 is TGCGCCAGCAGCCAGGAGGTGACAGGGGATCAGCCCCAGCATTTT.

This clone was observed a handful of times. This chain connects TRBV5-1 to TRBJ2-7, with TRBD1 matching over 9 bases. Germline V gene lookup returns CDR1 SGHRS and CDR2 YFSETQ. Trimming cost V 0 bases and J 6 bases; bases outside gene matches: 4. CDR3 length equals 14 residues. CDR3: CASSLAGTGLEQYF. In DNA, the CDR3 is TGCGCCAGCAGCTTGGCCGGGACAGGGCTCGAGCAGTACTTC.

V is TRBV15 and J is TRBJ2-1; D not certain. The germline V and J ends were trimmed by 4 bases and 16 bases, with 17 bases remaining between them. This CDR3 is 12 amino acids long. Germline lookup yields CDR1 LNHNV and CDR2 YYDKDF (reference sequence). Here the CDR3 DNA reads TGTGCCACCAGCACTACTACGGCCAAGCCTTTCTTC. Its protein is CATSTTTAKPFF.

The gene calls are TRBV1 and TRBJ2-7; the tabulated D call, TRBD2, remains unverified against the DNA. TRBV1 is marked as a pseudogene. This CDR3 contains 13 residues. DNA of the CDR3: TGCACCAGCAGCCCTCAAACTAGCTACGAGCAGTACTTC. Protein: CTSSPQTSYEQYF.

This chain uses TRBV28 with TRBJ1-5, with TRBD1 as a possible D gene (5 bases). Germline CDR1 MDHEN, CDR2 SYDVKM. V shed 4 bases and J shed 2 bases, with 12 bases lying between them. The CDR3 is 15 amino acids. The CDR3 DNA sequence: TGTGCCAGCAGTTCCGTCGTGGGACGCAATCAGCCCCAGCATTTT. Translating it yields CASSSVVGRNQPQHF.

In its sample, this clone was seen once. The chain couples TRBV12-3 or TRBV12-4 to TRBJ2-3, with TRBD2 as a possible D gene (6 bases). CDR3 length equals 12 residues. Deletions cut 6 bases from V and 6 bases from J, with 10 bases between. This CDR3 is CASRGLLDTQYF. For the CDR3, the DNA is TGTGCCAGCAGGGGACTCCTGGATACGCAGTATTTT.

The chain is built from TRBV24-1 and TRBJ2-3; 11 bases match TRBD1. Germline values: CDR1 KGHDR, CDR2 SFDVKD. V was clipped by 1 base and J by 7 bases; unmatched bases: 9. The length of the CDR3 is 17 residues. The CDR3 DNA sequence: TGTGCCACCAGTGATTTCAGGGGGGACAGGGGGACGAATACGCAGTATTTT. It translates to CATSDFRGDRGTNTQYF.

The CDR3 DNA follows: TGTGCCAGCAGTGATAGGGACAGACAGAAAAACATTCAGTACTTC. Translating gives CASSDRDRQKNIQYF. V gene TRBV2 combines with J gene TRBJ2-4; the match to TRBD1 covers 7 bases. V gave up 3 bases and J gave up 4 bases; unmatched junction bases: 6. The CDR3 contains 15 residues. Germline CDR1 SNHLY, CDR2 FYNNEI. The variable domain in full, completed from reference TRBV2 and TRBJ2-4, reads EPEVTQTPSHQVTQMGQEVILRCVPISNHLYFYWYRQILGQKVEFLVSFYNNEISEKSEIFDDQFSVERPDGSNFTLKIRSTKLEDSAMYFCASSDRDRQKNIQYFGAGTRLSVL.